This TCR beta chain was captured in a study of shared clonotypes between healthy human individuals (dated by TCRdb to the early 2020s). Background on the whole study: The cohort comprised two women and a few men aged 18 to 49 years. Per donor, leukapheresis produced somewhere between about 0.9 and 9.5 billion PBMCs. For each donor, CD4 naive and CD4 memory were each given three plates, CD8 naive was given two plates, and CD8 memory was given one plate. To estimate repertoire size and how much clonotype sharing occurs between individuals, the study deeply sequenced the blood TCR repertoires of roughly 5 healthy adults. To increase sequencing depth and limit assay-specific biases, TCR repertoire library preparation and sequencing were carried out by different laboratories using diverse techniques. The paper as a whole reports these results and caveats: Only blood was sampled, and tissue TCR repertoires likely differ from those in blood. Pairwise subsampling led to the expectation that sequencing depth would affect the degree of clonotype sharing among donors. Naive subsets generally had larger estimated clonotype richness than memory subsets. Across a handful of donors, approximately 5% of naive CD4, roughly 3.8% of naive CD8, 2.3% of memory CD4, and approximately 0.4% of memory CD8 clonotypes were shared. The genetic and exposure-history diversity represented was limited by the small number of donors. Even with the large sequencing depth, rarefaction of the sorted-subset datasets indicated that sequencing was incomplete. Compared with non-shared clonotypes, clonotypes shared by all four sorted-subset donors had higher generation probabilities.

Using the deep immunoSEQ assay, multiplex PCR amplified TCR CDR3 regions from genomic DNA. Extracted genomic DNA from each cell subset was distributed evenly across all wells of several immunoSEQ 96-well plates, and each plate was treated as a replicate. For sorted subsets, approximately 200 ng of genomic DNA, equivalent to around 29,000 T cell genomes, went into each replicate PCR. Purified libraries were quantified with a Qubit 3.0 fluorometer, sized on a Bioanalyzer 2100, and re-quantified with the KAPA Library Quantification kit. Every immunoSEQ 96-well plate was sequenced on a separate single-read 150-cycle Illumina NextSeq 550 flow cell. Per the source publication's procedure: Because only junctional sequences without quality scores were contained in the immunoSEQ output, filtering matching that applied to full-length reads could not be performed. To assign V/J genes and CDR3, sequences were annotated against IMGT germline references using PyIR, a Python wrapper for IgBLAST v1.9. Any read was removed if the V/J assignment was weak (E-value above 1e-6), the CDR3 was missing, or the read contained stop codons, out-of-frame junctions, or ambiguous translated residues. V3J clonotypes were defined by identical inferred V gene, J gene, and CDR3 amino acid sequence. The percentage overlap between two repertoires was calculated by dividing the number of shared unique clonotypes by the size of the smaller repertoire. Three approaches were used to assess repertoire richness: RTK rarefaction, the Chao1 estimator, and Recon v2.1 estimates of unobserved clonotypes. For all TCRbeta clonotypes obtained by the gDNA method from a few donors, generation probabilities were computed with OLGA. TCRdb took this table from immuneACCESS and kept in-frame rearrangements with V and J called. Such tables lack part of the clones; where checked against another copy, unresolved V genes explain under half of the gap, and the rest is unexplained. V and J calls and clone size are copied from that table; D and trimming were computed from the DNA. The sample has some 700,000 clones on record, roughly 88% of them singletons. The ten largest clones add up to around a third of the sample.

V loses 6 bases, J loses 0 bases, and the germline ends lie 14 bases apart. CDR1 and CDR2, per the germline V gene (reference sequence), are MNHEY and SMNVEV. From cysteine to phenylalanine, the CDR3 is 15 amino acids long. Only the CDR3 portion is preserved as DNA: 45 bases, with reading frame beginning at the first base. As for this clone: Its binding antigen is unknown. The input lacks base qualities; no much larger clone sits a single base away.

The donors were healthy, HIV-negative adults with no recently reported acute infections or vaccinations. Only Caucasian adults living in Nashville, Tennessee, USA were represented among the donors. CD8 memory samples consisted of magnetically selected CD45RO+ cells combined with CCR7-negative CD45RA+ effector memory (TemRA) cells. After blood collection by leukapheresis, PBMCs were isolated using Ficoll-Histopaque density gradient centrifugation and then cryopreserved in the vapor phase of liquid nitrogen. Analytical flow cytometry was used to check the purity and quantity of each magnetically sorted T cell population. Each sorted fraction had its genomic DNA isolated and then quantified by UV absorbance on a Nanodrop 2000c.

The sequence came from a man younger than 30 in good health. Some clones in this sample may be carry-over from other donors' samples. The V and J genes are TRBV27 and TRBJ1-2; no confident D gene assignment can be made. The sample taken for sequencing was memory CD8+ T cells from PBMCs. The cell subset or site label on this specimen signifies: CD45RO+ cells pooled with CCR7-negative TemRA cells. CDR3 loop: CASRLAPASNYGYTF. The nucleotide sequence is given as TGTGCCAGCAGATTGGCGCCCGCCTCTAACTATGGCTACACCTTC.